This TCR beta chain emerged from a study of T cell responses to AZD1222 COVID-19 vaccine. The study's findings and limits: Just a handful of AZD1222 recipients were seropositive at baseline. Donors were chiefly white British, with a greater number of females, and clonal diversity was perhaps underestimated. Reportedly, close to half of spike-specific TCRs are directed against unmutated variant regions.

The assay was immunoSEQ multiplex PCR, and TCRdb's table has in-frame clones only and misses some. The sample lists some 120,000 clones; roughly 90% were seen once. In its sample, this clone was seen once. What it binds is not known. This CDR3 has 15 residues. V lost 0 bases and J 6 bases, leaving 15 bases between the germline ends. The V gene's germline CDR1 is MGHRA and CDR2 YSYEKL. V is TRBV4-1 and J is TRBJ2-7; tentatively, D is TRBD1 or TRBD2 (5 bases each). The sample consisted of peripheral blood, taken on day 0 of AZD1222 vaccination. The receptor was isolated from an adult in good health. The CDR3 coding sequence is TGCGCCAGCAGCCAAGAGGGACGAGGGAGCATCGAGCAGTACTTC. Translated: CASSQEGRGSIEQYF.